Presented here are 8 T cell receptor beta chains from one specimen sequenced in a study of cytomegalovirus exposure and HLA in healthy donors. In the PCR, 60 Vbeta and 13 Jbeta primers were used. The table came from immunoSEQ multiplex PCR; TCRdb's copy has only in-frame clones and leaves some out. The sample records 180,000 or so clones, under 80% being singletons. Sequencing input: PBMCs. The receptors shown here come from a woman aged 30 to 39 in good health and CMV-seropositive.

The gene calls are TRBV10-3 and TRBJ2-7; TRBD1 agrees at 8 bases. The V segment lost 6 bases and the J segment 5 bases; nucleotides outside the gene matches: 3. The CDR3 extends over 12 amino acids. Germline V gene lookup returns CDR1 ENHRY and CDR2 SYGVKD. CDR3 amino acids: CAISDRGHEQYF. The CDR3 DNA is TGTGCCATCAGCGACAGGGGCCACGAGCAGTACTTC.

The chain recombines TRBV7-9 with TRBJ2-5; no definite D call. From germline, CDR1 is SEHNR and CDR2 FQNEAQ (reference sequence). The CDR3 length is 13 residues. V lost 1 base and J lost 5, with 8 bases in between. CDR3 coding DNA: TGTGCCAGCAGCTTAGAAATGGGCGAGACCCAGTACTTC. This sequence encodes CASSLEMGETQYF.

The chain couples TRBV7-2 to TRBJ2-7; no definite D call. Germline V gene lookup returns CDR1 SGHTA and CDR2 FQGNSA. This CDR3 has 14 residues. The V and J ends lost 0 bases and 3 bases respectively, with 9 bases between them. The CDR3 nucleotides read TGTGCCAGCAGCTTAGCATTCTCGGGCTACGAGCAGTACTTC. It yields the protein CASSLAFSGYEQYF.

The chain carries TRBV28 and TRBJ2-7, with no clear D. This CDR3 is 12 amino acids long. Germline values: CDR1 MDHEN, CDR2 SYDVKM. V gave up 3 bases and J gave up 4 bases, with 7 bases separating them. As DNA, the CDR3 is TGTGCCAGCAGTTTCAGCAGGTACGAGCAGTACTTC. Its protein product is CASSFSRYEQYF.

The chain recombines TRBV27 with TRBJ1-5; TRBD1 matches at 9 bases. V lost 6 bases, J lost 6 bases, and 3 bases stayed unmatched. Germline loops: CDR1 MNHEY, CDR2 SMNVEV (reference sequence). The CDR3 covers 13 residues. CDR3 DNA: TGTGCCAGCAGGAGGACAGGGGTTCAGCCCCAGCATTTT. Translated, it gives CASRRTGVQPQHF.

This clone has more than one count but fewer than ten. This chain joins TRBV7-9 and TRBJ2-7, with D maybe TRBD1 (5 bases). Germline CDR1 and CDR2: SEHNR and FQNEAQ (reference sequence). V was clipped by 4 bases and J by 5 bases, with 12 bases between them. The CDR3 extends over 13 amino acids. CDR3 in DNA: TGTGCCAGCAGCTCCCTAGGGGTCCACGAGCAGTACTTC. This sequence encodes CASSSLGVHEQYF.

The chain is built from TRBV9 and TRBJ1-2; 8 bases map to TRBD1. The CDR3 spans 15 residues. Germline V gene data show CDR1 as SGDLS and CDR2 as YYNGEE. V lost 4 bases and J lost 2; bases outside the gene matches: 7. In DNA, the CDR3 is TGTGCCAGCAGCTACCCCAGGGGGCTGAACTATGGCTACACCTTC. This translates into CASSYPRGLNYGYTF.

The genes are TRBV9 and TRBJ1-2, with D perhaps matching TRBD1 (5 bases). Looked up from germline, CDR1 is SGDLS and CDR2 is YYNGEE. Trimming removed 0 bases from V and 4 bases from J, with 13 bases in between. This CDR3 is 15 amino acids long. CDR3 loop: CASSVDGDSFYGYTF. The CDR3 DNA reads as TGTGCCAGCAGCGTAGACGGTGACAGTTTCTATGGCTACACCTTC.